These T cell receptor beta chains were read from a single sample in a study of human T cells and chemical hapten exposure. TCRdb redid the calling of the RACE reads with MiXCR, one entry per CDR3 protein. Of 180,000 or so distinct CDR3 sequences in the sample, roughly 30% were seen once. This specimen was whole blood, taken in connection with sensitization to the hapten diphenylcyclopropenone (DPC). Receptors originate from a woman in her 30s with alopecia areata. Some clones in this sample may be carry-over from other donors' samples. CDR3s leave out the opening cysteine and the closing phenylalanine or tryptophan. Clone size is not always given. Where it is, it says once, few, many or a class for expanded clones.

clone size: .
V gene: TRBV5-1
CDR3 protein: ANSLAGDQPQH

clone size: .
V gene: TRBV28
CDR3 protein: ASTSAAAGLTDTQY

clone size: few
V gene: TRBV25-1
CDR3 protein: ASSVAPLSGANVLT

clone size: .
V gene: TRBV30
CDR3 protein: ASQESNEQF

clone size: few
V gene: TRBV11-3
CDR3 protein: ASRSGRGETGELF

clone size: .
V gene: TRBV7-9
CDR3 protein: ASSKQGQETQY

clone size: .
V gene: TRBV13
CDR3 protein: ASSQITPGPRTDTQY

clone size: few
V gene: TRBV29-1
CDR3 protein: SVGDFNQPQH

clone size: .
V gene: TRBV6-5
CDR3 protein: ASSRQGKMTEAF

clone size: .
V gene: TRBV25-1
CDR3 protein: ASKGQGFDTIY

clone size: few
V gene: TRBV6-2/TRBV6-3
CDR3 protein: ASSATSRGQPQH

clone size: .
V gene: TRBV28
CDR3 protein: ASLGEANEKLF

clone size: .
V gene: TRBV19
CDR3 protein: ASSLQGIGGELF